This T cell receptor (beta chain) was recovered during a study of blood T cells in healthy people across ages. The use of a sample-barcoded 5' primer and a J-beta primer mix characterized a second PCR of about 6 to 12 cycles. One entry per CDR3 protein results from TCRdb running MiXCR on the 5' RACE reads. The data contain about 930,000 distinct CDR3 sequences, around 29% of them singletons. V lost 3 bases, J lost 6 bases, and 15 bases lay in between. The germline CDR1 and CDR2 sequences are SGHTA and FQGTGA. The CDR3 length is 14 residues. This clonotype was seen more than once but under ten times. The same sample was also used in a study of T cells of mothers and their children.

The chain joins TRBV7-3 to TRBJ2-7; a weak D match, TRBD1 (5 bases). Sequencing was done on a sample of blood. The clonotype originates from a woman aged 40 to 50 in good health. CDR3 protein: CASSFTTVESEQYF. CDR3 bases: TGTGCCAGCAGCTTTACGACAGTGGAGTCCGAGCAGTACTTC.